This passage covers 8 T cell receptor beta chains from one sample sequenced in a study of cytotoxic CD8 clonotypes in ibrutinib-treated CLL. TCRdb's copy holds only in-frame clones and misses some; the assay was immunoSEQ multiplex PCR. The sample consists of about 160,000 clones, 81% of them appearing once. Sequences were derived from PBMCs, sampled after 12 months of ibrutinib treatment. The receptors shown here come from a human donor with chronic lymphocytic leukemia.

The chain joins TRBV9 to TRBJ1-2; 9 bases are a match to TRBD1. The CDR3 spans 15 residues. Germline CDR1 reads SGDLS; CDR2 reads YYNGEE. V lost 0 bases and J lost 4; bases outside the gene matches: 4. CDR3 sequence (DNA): TGTGCCAGCAGCGTAGACCACAGGGGGCCCTATGGCTACACCTTC. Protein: CASSVDHRGPYGYTF.

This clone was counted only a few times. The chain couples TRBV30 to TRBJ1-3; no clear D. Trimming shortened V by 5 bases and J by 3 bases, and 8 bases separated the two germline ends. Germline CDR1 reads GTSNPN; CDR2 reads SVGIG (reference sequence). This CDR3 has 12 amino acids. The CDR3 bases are TGTGCCTGGGGGGTTGGTGGAAACACCATATATTTT. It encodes CAWGVGGNTIYF.

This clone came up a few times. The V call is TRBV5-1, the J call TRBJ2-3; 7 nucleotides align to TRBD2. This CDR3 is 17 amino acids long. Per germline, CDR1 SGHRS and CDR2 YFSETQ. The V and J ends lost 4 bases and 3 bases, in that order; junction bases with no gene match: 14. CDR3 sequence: CASSRGAGATLTDTQYF. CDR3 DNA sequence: TGCGCCAGCAGCCGAGGGGCGGGAGCAACCCTAACAGATACGCAGTATTTT.

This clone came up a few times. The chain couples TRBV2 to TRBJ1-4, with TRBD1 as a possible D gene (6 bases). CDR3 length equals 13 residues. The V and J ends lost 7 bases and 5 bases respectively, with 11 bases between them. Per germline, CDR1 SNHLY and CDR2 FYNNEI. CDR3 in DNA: TGTGCCAGCAACCGGGACACCAATGAAAAACTGTTTTTT. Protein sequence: CASNRDTNEKLFF.

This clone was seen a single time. The CDR3 here is CASSLGLGGKTYEQYF. CDR3 bases: TGTGCCAGCAGCTTGGGATTGGGTGGGAAAACATACGAGCAGTACTTC. This chain links TRBV5-5 with TRBJ2-7; no clear D. CDR1 is SGHKS and CDR2 is YYEKEE in the germline V gene (reference sequence). Between the trimmed V and J ends, which lost 0 bases and 4 bases, there was a span of 17 bases. The CDR3 loop spans 16 amino acids.

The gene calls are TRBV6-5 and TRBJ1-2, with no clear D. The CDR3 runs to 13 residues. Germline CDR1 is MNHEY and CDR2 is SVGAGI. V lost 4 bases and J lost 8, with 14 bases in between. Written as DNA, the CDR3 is TGTGCCAGCAGTTCCTATACGGGAGGAGGCTACACCTTC. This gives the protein CASSSYTGGGYTF.

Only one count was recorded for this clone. The CDR3 loop reads CASSFPGLARETQYF. The CDR3 coding sequence is TGTGCCAGCAGCTTCCCGGGACTAGCTAGAGAGACCCAGTACTTC. The V gene is TRBV7-2, the J gene TRBJ2-5; 9 positions agree with TRBD2. Germline CDR1 is SGHTA and CDR2 is FQGNSA. The CDR3 has 15 residues. J gave up 4 bases and V 3 bases, and 6 bases lay outside the gene matches. The whole variable domain, remainder taken from reference TRBV7-2 and TRBJ2-5, is GAGVSQSPSNKVTEKGKDVELRCDPISGHTALYWYRQSLGQGLEFLIYFQGNSAPDKSGLPSDRFSAERTGGSVSTLTIQRTQQEDSAVYLCASSFPGLARETQYFGPGTRLLVL.

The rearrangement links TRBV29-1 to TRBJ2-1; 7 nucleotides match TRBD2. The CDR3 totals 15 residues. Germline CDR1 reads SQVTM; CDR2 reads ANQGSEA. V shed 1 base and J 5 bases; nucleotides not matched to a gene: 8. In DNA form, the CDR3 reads TGCAGCGTTGAAGTTCTTAGGGGAGGGGACAATGAGCAGTTCTTC. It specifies CSVEVLRGGDNEQFF.